Listed below are T cell receptor beta chains from one sample, sequenced in a study of graft-versus-host responses after intestinal transplantation. The repertoire was sequenced with immunoSEQ multiplex PCR; TCRdb's copy has only in-frame clones and lacks some. The sample contains 55,000 to 80,000 clones, roughly 90% of which appear only once. Their target antigens are unknown. The input for sequencing was unstimulated CD8+ T cells sorted from spleen or lymph node cells, taken before transplant. The receptors stem from a human donor who was the organ donor for an intestinal transplant. The CDR3 runs from the conserved cysteine through the conserved F or W. D genes are given only for firm matches. Only part of the rows carry a size: once, few, many, or a class if the clone is expanded.

d_gene: TRBD2
abundance: -
j_gene: TRBJ2-7
v_gene: TRBV11-2
CDR3aa: CAVSTSGYEQYF
CDR3nt: TGTGCCGTTAGTACTAGCGGCTACGAGCAGTACTTC

d_gene: TRBD2
abundance: once
j_gene: TRBJ2-4
v_gene: TRBV6-4
CDR3aa: CASRLREAPVAKNIQYF
CDR3nt: TGTGCCAGCAGATTGCGGGAGGCCCCGGTAGCCAAAAACATTCAGTACTTC

d_gene: -
abundance: -
j_gene: TRBJ1-2
v_gene: TRBV29-1
CDR3aa: CSVEQGHGYTF
CDR3nt: TGCAGCGTTGAGCAGGGGCACGGCTACACCTTC

d_gene: -
abundance: -
j_gene: TRBJ2-1
v_gene: TRBV29-1
CDR3aa: CSVALYSYNEQFF
CDR3nt: TGCAGCGTTGCTTTGTACTCCTACAATGAGCAGTTCTTC

d_gene: -
abundance: -
j_gene: TRBJ2-3
v_gene: TRBV6-6
CDR3aa: CASRGLHATDTQYF
CDR3nt: TGTGCCAGCAGGGGGCTTCACGCCACAGATACGCAGTATTTT

d_gene: TRBD2
abundance: -
j_gene: TRBJ2-7
v_gene: TRBV30
CDR3aa: CAWATGTSSYEQYF
CDR3nt: TGTGCCTGGGCAACCGGGACTAGCTCCTACGAGCAGTACTTC

d_gene: -
abundance: -
j_gene: TRBJ1-4
v_gene: TRBV9
CDR3aa: CASSVERTAPNEKLFF
CDR3nt: TGTGCCAGCAGCGTAGAAAGGACTGCTCCGAATGAAAAACTGTTTTTT

d_gene: -
abundance: -
j_gene: TRBJ2-4
v_gene: TRBV28
CDR3aa: CASRAPTGDPAKNIQYF
CDR3nt: TGTGCCAGCAGAGCCCCGACAGGCGACCCAGCCAAAAACATTCAGTACTTC

d_gene: -
abundance: -
j_gene: TRBJ1-5
v_gene: TRBV28
CDR3aa: CASSIKRRVNNQPQHF
CDR3nt: TGTGCCAGCAGTATAAAACGCAGGGTGAACAATCAGCCCCAGCATTTT

d_gene: TRBD1
abundance: few
j_gene: TRBJ2-3
v_gene: TRBV7-9
CDR3aa: CASTLEDRFATDTQYF
CDR3nt: TGTGCCAGCACCCTTGAGGACAGGTTCGCCACAGATACGCAGTATTTT

d_gene: -
abundance: once
j_gene: TRBJ1-1
v_gene: TRBV19
CDR3aa: CASSSIRVWTANTEAFF
CDR3nt: TGTGCCAGTAGTTCTATCCGAGTCTGGACAGCGAACACTGAAGCTTTCTTT

d_gene: TRBD2
abundance: -
j_gene: TRBJ2-7
v_gene: TRBV28
CDR3aa: CASTPGGRALYEQYF
CDR3nt: TGTGCCAGCACACCAGGCGGGAGGGCCCTCTACGAGCAGTACTTC

d_gene: TRBD2
abundance: -
j_gene: TRBJ2-7
v_gene: TRBV4-2
CDR3aa: CASSQASEFEAGVPYEQYF
CDR3nt: TGTGCCAGCAGCCAGGCCAGTGAATTCGAAGCGGGAGTCCCCTACGAGCAGTACTTC

d_gene: -
abundance: -
j_gene: TRBJ1-2
v_gene: TRBV6-6
CDR3aa: CASSYSTNYGYTF
CDR3nt: TGTGCCAGCAGTTACTCGACAAACTATGGCTACACCTTC

d_gene: TRBD1
abundance: -
j_gene: TRBJ2-7
v_gene: TRBV7-9
CDR3aa: CASSARQGFVEQYF
CDR3nt: TGTGCCAGCAGCGCCAGACAGGGTTTTGTCGAGCAGTACTTC

d_gene: TRBD1
abundance: -
j_gene: TRBJ2-7
v_gene: TRBV9
CDR3aa: CASSVGDRAYEQYF
CDR3nt: TGTGCCAGCAGCGTAGGGGACAGAGCCTACGAGCAGTACTTC

d_gene: -
abundance: -
j_gene: TRBJ2-7
v_gene: TRBV5-1
CDR3aa: CASSAQEMGYEQYF
CDR3nt: TGCGCCAGCAGCGCGCAGGAAATGGGCTACGAGCAGTACTTC

d_gene: TRBD2
abundance: -
j_gene: TRBJ2-3
v_gene: TRBV6-1
CDR3aa: CASSEGLAGGPGTDTQYF
CDR3nt: TGTGCCAGCAGTGAAGGACTAGCGGGAGGGCCAGGAACAGATACGCAGTATTTT

d_gene: TRBD2
abundance: -
j_gene: TRBJ2-7
v_gene: TRBV6-5
CDR3aa: CASSPRTSGPYEQYF
CDR3nt: TGTGCCAGCAGTCCGCGGACTAGCGGACCCTACGAGCAGTACTTC

d_gene: TRBD2
abundance: -
j_gene: TRBJ2-1
v_gene: TRBV19
CDR3aa: CASKPPSGRNYNEQFF
CDR3nt: TGTGCCAGTAAACCCCCAAGCGGGAGAAATTACAATGAGCAGTTCTTC

d_gene: TRBD2
abundance: -
j_gene: TRBJ2-3
v_gene: TRBV19
CDR3aa: CASSRLAGELSTDTQYF
CDR3nt: TGTGCCAGTAGTCGACTAGCGGGGGAACTTAGCACAGATACGCAGTATTTT

d_gene: -
abundance: -
j_gene: TRBJ1-4
v_gene: TRBV2
CDR3aa: CASSEIDSYFNEKLFF
CDR3nt: TGTGCCAGCAGTGAAATTGACAGCTACTTTAATGAAAAACTGTTTTTT

d_gene: TRBD2
abundance: medium-sized
j_gene: TRBJ2-3
v_gene: TRBV7-3
CDR3aa: CASSFRTSGTDTQYF
CDR3nt: TGTGCCAGCAGCTTCAGGACTAGCGGCACAGATACGCAGTATTTT

d_gene: TRBD1
abundance: once
j_gene: TRBJ1-2
v_gene: TRBV19
CDR3aa: CASSTRGVDGYTF
CDR3nt: TGTGCCAGTAGTACCAGGGGGGTGGATGGCTACACCTTC

d_gene: -
abundance: -
j_gene: TRBJ2-1
v_gene: TRBV7-3
CDR3aa: CASSQMPGDGNEQFF
CDR3nt: TGTGCCAGCAGTCAAATGCCGGGGGACGGCAATGAGCAGTTCTTC

d_gene: TRBD1
abundance: -
j_gene: TRBJ1-5
v_gene: TRBV28
CDR3aa: CASTTGDPDQPQHF
CDR3nt: TGTGCCAGCACCACAGGGGACCCCGACCAGCCCCAGCATTTT

d_gene: TRBD1
abundance: -
j_gene: TRBJ2-4
v_gene: TRBV19
CDR3aa: CASSIEPDRVSKNIQYF
CDR3nt: TGTGCCAGTAGTATCGAACCGGACAGGGTGTCCAAAAACATTCAGTACTTC

d_gene: -
abundance: -
j_gene: TRBJ1-4
v_gene: TRBV9
CDR3aa: CASSVAGATNEKLFF
CDR3nt: TGTGCCAGCAGCGTAGCAGGGGCAACTAATGAAAAACTGTTTTTT

d_gene: TRBD1
abundance: -
j_gene: TRBJ2-2
v_gene: TRBV23-1
CDR3aa: CAGSQQGPGELFF
CDR3nt: TGCGCCGGCAGTCAACAGGGGCCCGGGGAGCTGTTTTTT

d_gene: TRBD1
abundance: -
j_gene: TRBJ2-7
v_gene: TRBV7-9
CDR3aa: CASSRDRVPYF
CDR3nt: TGTGCCAGCAGCCGGGACAGGGTCCCGTACTTC

d_gene: -
abundance: once
j_gene: TRBJ2-1
v_gene: TRBV29-1
CDR3aa: CSVGGGYNEQFF
CDR3nt: TGCAGCGTTGGGGGAGGCTACAATGAGCAGTTCTTC

d_gene: -
abundance: -
j_gene: TRBJ2-1
v_gene: TRBV11-2
CDR3aa: CASSFPRVWLEQFF
CDR3nt: TGTGCCAGCAGCTTTCCACGGGTGTGGTTGGAGCAGTTCTTC

d_gene: -
abundance: once
j_gene: TRBJ1-4
v_gene: TRBV27
CDR3aa: CASSSAGLGEKLFF
CDR3nt: TGTGCCAGCAGTTCTGCCGGGTTGGGTGAAAAACTGTTTTTT

d_gene: -
abundance: -
j_gene: TRBJ1-2
v_gene: TRBV6-1
CDR3aa: CASSESVGFSYGYTF
CDR3nt: TGTGCCAGCAGTGAAAGCGTGGGTTTTAGCTATGGCTACACCTTC

d_gene: -
abundance: -
j_gene: TRBJ2-7
v_gene: TRBV5-1
CDR3aa: CASSLGSGYEQYF
CDR3nt: TGCGCCAGCAGCTTGGGGTCCGGCTACGAGCAGTACTTC

d_gene: -
abundance: -
j_gene: TRBJ2-1
v_gene: TRBV7-6
CDR3aa: CASSNMRDGGVYEQFF
CDR3nt: TGTGCCAGCAGCAACATGCGGGACGGTGGAGTCTATGAGCAGTTCTTC

d_gene: -
abundance: -
j_gene: TRBJ1-2
v_gene: TRBV19
CDR3aa: CASSIGAGSDYGYTF
CDR3nt: TGTGCCAGTAGTATTGGGGCAGGGTCGGATTATGGCTACACCTTC

d_gene: TRBD2
abundance: -
j_gene: TRBJ2-7
v_gene: TRBV5-4
CDR3aa: CASSLALAGGAYEQYF
CDR3nt: TGTGCCAGCAGCTTGGCTCTAGCGGGAGGGGCCTACGAGCAGTACTTC

d_gene: TRBD2
abundance: -
j_gene: TRBJ2-1
v_gene: TRBV9
CDR3aa: CASSPPGTSINEQFF
CDR3nt: TGTGCCAGCAGCCCACCCGGGACTAGTATAAATGAGCAGTTCTTC

d_gene: TRBD2
abundance: once
j_gene: TRBJ2-2
v_gene: TRBV9
CDR3aa: CASSPLAGSYTGELFF
CDR3nt: TGTGCCAGCAGCCCCCTAGCGGGGTCATACACCGGGGAGCTGTTTTTT

d_gene: TRBD1
abundance: once
j_gene: TRBJ2-1
v_gene: TRBV15
CDR3aa: CATSREGQSSYNEQFF
CDR3nt: TGTGCCACCAGCAGAGAGGGACAGAGCTCCTACAATGAGCAGTTCTTC

d_gene: -
abundance: once
j_gene: TRBJ2-7
v_gene: TRBV15
CDR3aa: CATSSDQGHSYEQYF
CDR3nt: TGTGCCACCAGCAGCGACCAGGGACACTCGTACGAGCAGTACTTC

d_gene: -
abundance: -
j_gene: TRBJ2-1
v_gene: TRBV7-9
CDR3aa: CASSSLGSYNEQFF
CDR3nt: TGTGCCAGCAGTTCCCTCGGTTCCTACAATGAGCAGTTCTTC

d_gene: -
abundance: -
j_gene: TRBJ2-7
v_gene: TRBV4-1
CDR3aa: CASSQAPGDEQYF
CDR3nt: TGCGCCAGCAGCCAAGCCCCAGGGGACGAGCAGTACTTC

d_gene: -
abundance: -
j_gene: TRBJ2-2
v_gene: TRBV7-3
CDR3aa: CASSRHGGGWGRELFF
CDR3nt: TGTGCCAGCAGCAGACATGGGGGAGGTTGGGGAAGGGAGCTGTTTTTT